This record concerns one TCR beta chain sequence. Compared with germline, one end of the junction differs, possibly owing to a read error. The identical CDR3 is also encoded by other nucleotide sequences in the sample. This entry belongs to a study of cytomegalovirus exposure and HLA in healthy donors. PCR employed 60 Vbeta and 13 Jbeta primers. Produced via immunoSEQ multiplex PCR; TCRdb's table is partial and in-frame only. Among 95,000 to 150,000 clones listed, around 79% were seen once. This CDR3 spans 14 amino acids. CDR1 and CDR2 from the germline V gene are SGHRS and YFSETQ. This sequence originates from a woman in her forties in good health and CMV-seronegative. This chain connects TRBV5-1 to TRBJ2-3; tentatively, D is TRBD1 (5 bases). Sequenced input: PBMCs. The CDR3 is CASSLGSPGDTQYF. The CDR3 DNA sequence: TGTGCCAGCAGCTTGGGGTCACCAGGGGATACGCAGTATTTT. The complete variable domain, with remaining parts taken from reference TRBV5-1 and TRBJ2-3, reads KAGVTQTPRYLIKTRGQQVTLSCSPISGHRSVSWYQQTPGQGLQFLFEYFSETQRNKGNFPGRFSGRQFSNSRSEMNVSTLELGDSALYLCASSLGSPGDTQYFGPGTRLTVL.